This T cell receptor (beta chain) was identified in a study of cytomegalovirus exposure and HLA in healthy donors. The CDR3 runs 14 residues. V trimming: 6 bases; J trimming: 4 bases; junction bases outside the gene matches: 4. CDR1 is KGHSH, CDR2 LQKENI, per germline. About this clone: Its antigen is not identified.

This PCR relied on a set of 60 Vbeta primers and 13 Jbeta primers. Here immunoSEQ multiplex PCR was the method, and the copy in TCRdb shows in-frame clones only, minus some. The sample includes some 160,000 clones, approximately 79% of them seen just once. Study findings and constraints: Associated with HLA alleles at 0.05 false discovery rate in a later analysis were some 18,000 TCR beta sequences.

Sequencing was carried out using PBMCs. The chain has TRBV18 and TRBJ1-5, with 9 bases aligning to TRBD1. This sequence was found in a woman under 40 in good health and CMV-seronegative. CDR3 in DNA: TGTGCCAGCTCCCTAGGACAGGGGAATCAGCCCCAGCATTTT. Translated: CASSLGQGNQPQHF.